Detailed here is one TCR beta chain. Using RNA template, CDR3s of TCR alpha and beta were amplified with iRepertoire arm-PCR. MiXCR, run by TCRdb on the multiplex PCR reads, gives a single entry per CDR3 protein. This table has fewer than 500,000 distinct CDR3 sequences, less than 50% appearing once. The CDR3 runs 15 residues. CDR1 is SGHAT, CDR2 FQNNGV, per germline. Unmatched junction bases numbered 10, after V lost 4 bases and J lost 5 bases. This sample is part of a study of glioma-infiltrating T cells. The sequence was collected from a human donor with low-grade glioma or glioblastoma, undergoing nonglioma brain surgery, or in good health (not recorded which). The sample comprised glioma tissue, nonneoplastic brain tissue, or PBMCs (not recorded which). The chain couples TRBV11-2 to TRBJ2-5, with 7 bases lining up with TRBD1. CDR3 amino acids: CASSSNRGTEETQYF. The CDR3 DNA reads TGTGCCAGCAGCTCAAACAGGGGAACAGAGGAGACCCAGTACTTC.